This passage covers 16 T cell receptor beta chains from one sample sequenced in a study of blood T cell repertoires in COVID-19. TCRdb's copy holds only in-frame clones and misses some; the assay was immunoSEQ multiplex PCR. This sample has roughly 160,000 clones, with around 79% found just once. Sequencing used peripheral blood. These TCRs come from a woman aged 60-70 years with COVID-19, enrolled during active disease.

V and J are TRBV5-1 and TRBJ2-2; D is possibly TRBD2 (5 bases). Per the germline V gene, CDR1 is SGHRS and CDR2 is YFSETQ. Trimming took off 4 bases at V and 0 bases at J, with 10 bases between the two ends. The CDR3 loop spans 15 amino acids. DNA for the CDR3: TGCGCCAGCAGCCTACTAGGCCCGAACACCGGGGAGCTGTTTTTT. It encodes CASSLLGPNTGELFF.

This clone was observed a handful of times. The chain employs TRBV21-1 and TRBJ2-5; TRBD2 is taken as the D call from the table, unchecked against the DNA. TRBV21-1 is marked as a pseudogene. This CDR3 region has 17 residues. The CDR3 coding sequence is TGTGCCAGCAGCACCACCCGGGGAGGGGGGAGGCAAGAGACCCAGTACTTC. Translating gives CASSTTRGGGRQETQYF.

The CDR3 loop is CASSEGQASNQPQHF. The CDR3 DNA follows: TGTGCCAGCAGTGAAGGTCAGGCTAGCAATCAGCCCCAGCATTTT. The V gene is TRBV2, the J gene TRBJ1-5; D is unclear. Germline values: CDR1 SNHLY, CDR2 FYNNEI. This CDR3 spans 15 amino acids. The V end lost 1 base, the J end lost 0 bases, and 7 bases lay between the germline ends.

The V and J genes are TRBV5-4 and TRBJ1-2; tentatively, D is TRBD1 (5 bases). The CDR3 spans 14 residues. V was clipped by 0 bases and J by 7 bases, with 13 bases between them. The germline V gene encodes CDR1 SGHNT and CDR2 YYREEE (reference sequence). CDR3 amino acids: CASSLGGREAGYTF. As DNA, the CDR3 is TGTGCCAGCAGCTTGGGGGGGAGGGAGGCTGGCTACACCTTC.

This rearrangement joins TRBV2 to TRBJ2-2; D is perhaps TRBD1 (5 bases). Germline V gene data show CDR1 as SNHLY and CDR2 as FYNNEI. V lost 6 bases, J lost 6 bases, and 14 bases lay in between. The CDR3 contains 14 residues. CDR3 loop: CASSPLQGPGELFF. In DNA form, the CDR3 reads TGTGCCAGCAGCCCTCTCCAGGGTCCCGGGGAGCTGTTTTTT.

The chain combines TRBV19 with TRBJ2-2, with 8 bases fitting TRBD1. The germline gives CDR1 LNHDA, CDR2 SQIVND (reference sequence). This CDR3 spans 15 amino acids. J was trimmed by 2 bases and V by 7 bases; bases with no gene match: 6. The CDR3 coding sequence is TGTGCCAGTACCCAGGGGGCCGTTAACACCGGGGAGCTGTTTTTT. This sequence encodes CASTQGAVNTGELFF.

The chain joins TRBV5-1 to TRBJ2-7, with 11 bases identical to TRBD2. Germline V gives CDR1 SGHRS, CDR2 YFSETQ. The CDR3 spans 17 residues. The V and J ends lost 0 bases and 5 bases, in that order; junction bases with no gene match: 10. CDR3 nucleotide sequence: TGCGCCAGCAGCTTGGAGGGTAGCGGGAGGGCTGTCCACGAGCAGTACTTC. Protein sequence: CASSLEGSGRAVHEQYF.

CDR3 sequence reads: CASSLNEQFF. The CDR3 nucleotides are TGTGCCAGCAGCCTCAATGAGCAGTTCTTC. This chain connects TRBV2 to TRBJ2-1; D gene uncertain. The germline V and J ends were trimmed by 6 bases and 6 bases, with 3 bases remaining between them. The germline CDR1 and CDR2 sequences are SNHLY and FYNNEI. This CDR3 is built from 10 residues.

This clone occurred a few times. The chain has TRBV5-5 and TRBJ2-5; 8 nucleotides agree with TRBD1. V trimming: 4 bases; J trimming: 1 base; junction bases outside the gene matches: 6. This CDR3 comprises 15 residues. Germline V gene data show CDR1 as SGHKS and CDR2 as YYEKEE (reference sequence). In DNA, the CDR3 is TGTGCCAGCAGCCCCACCGGGACAGGCCAAGAGACCCAGTACTTC. It specifies CASSPTGTGQETQYF.

The chain recombines TRBV9 with TRBJ1-1; D is ambiguous. Trimming removed 2 bases from V and 1 base from J, with 6 bases in between. The CDR3 runs to 13 residues. Per germline, CDR1 SGDLS and CDR2 YYNGEE. The CDR3 sequence is CASSVTANTEAFF. The CDR3 coding sequence is TGTGCCAGCAGCGTTACAGCGAACACTGAAGCTTTCTTT.

This clone was seen at least ten times. The V call is TRBV6-4, the J call TRBJ2-7; a weak D match, TRBD1 (6 bases). The germline CDR1 and CDR2 sequences are MRHNA and SNTAGT. The CDR3 loop spans 17 amino acids. Between the trimmed V and J ends, which lost 2 bases and 1 base, there was a span of 18 bases. The CDR3 protein is CASSDPHRDTFSYEQYV. CDR3 sequence (DNA): TGTGCCAGCAGTGACCCTCACCGGGACACATTTTCCTACGAGCAGTACGTC.

Only one count was recorded for this clone. This chain connects TRBV6-5 to TRBJ2-6, with D unresolved. The length of the CDR3 is 15 residues. Trimming shortened V by 5 bases and J by 1 base, and 9 bases separated the two germline ends. CDR1 is MNHEY, CDR2 SVGAGI, per germline. DNA for the CDR3: TGTGCCAGCAGTCGAGGATCTTCTGGGGCCAACGTCCTGACTTTC. It translates to CASSRGSSGANVLTF.

The V gene is TRBV5-6, the J gene TRBJ1-5; no clear D gene. From germline, CDR1 is SGHDT and CDR2 YYEEEE. There are 14 residues in the CDR3. Trimming stripped 0 bases from V and 6 bases from J, with 10 bases between. The CDR3 loop is CASSLGRYGQPQHF. CDR3 DNA sequence: TGTGCCAGCAGCTTGGGTCGGTATGGTCAGCCCCAGCATTTT.

The chain couples TRBV9 to TRBJ2-3; D unclear. Germline V lookup: CDR1 SGDLS, CDR2 YYNGEE. This CDR3 comprises 14 residues. V lost 0 bases and J lost 3, with 8 bases in between. In nucleotides, the CDR3 is TGTGCCAGCAGCGTAGCTACCCTTACAGATACGCAGTATTTT. It yields the protein CASSVATLTDTQYF.

This clone was recorded many times. The rearrangement joins TRBV10-3 to TRBJ1-6, with TRBD1 matching 8 bases. CDR3 length equals 15 residues. Germline V CDR1 and CDR2: ENHRY, SYGVKD. After removal of 6 bases from V and 5 bases from J, the junction contained 6 bases not matched to a gene. CDR3 in DNA: TGTGCCATCAGAGGCGGGACAGGAAATAATTCACCCCTCCACTTT. Amino acids: CAIRGGTGNNSPLHF.

The rearrangement uses TRBV6-5 and TRBJ1-2; unclear D gene. With 5 bases removed from V and 5 bases from J, the gap between germline ends came to 15 bases. The CDR3 is 14 amino acids. CDR1 and CDR2 from the germline V gene are MNHEY and SVGAGI. CDR3 loop: CASSPDGGLYGYTF. Written as DNA, the CDR3 is TGTGCCAGCAGTCCGGACGGAGGATTATATGGCTACACCTTC.